This record looks at one TCR beta chain sequence and its context. What it recognizes is unknown. This CDR3 comprises 14 residues. V gave up 10 bases and J gave up 4 bases, with 19 bases separating them. The germline gives CDR1 ENHRY, CDR2 SYGVKD. It was with a sample-barcoded 5' primer and a J-beta primer mix that a second PCR of roughly 6 to 12 cycles was run. TCRdb processed the 5' RACE reads anew with MiXCR; each CDR3 protein has one entry. The sample records 1.4 million or so distinct CDR3 sequences, approximately 42% being singletons. Each of the donors had approximately 10 milliliters of peripheral blood drawn into EDTA-treated Vacutainer tubes. This sample is drawn from a study of blood T cells in healthy people across ages. In the study overall: Roughly one uniquely barcoded beta molecule per two T cells was captured.

Points from the study as a whole: Older individuals had lower TCR beta diversity per million T cells (the decline was roughly linear). Conclusively comparing naive with antigen-experienced cells was impossible with unsorted PBMCs.

The sample was blood. This clonotype was sampled from a woman under 30 in good health. The chain recombines TRBV10-3 with TRBJ1-2, with D unclear. The CDR3 DNA is TGTGCCACAAATCGGCCGGGTAAGGGCTATGGCTACACCTTC. Its protein is CATNRPGKGYGYTF.